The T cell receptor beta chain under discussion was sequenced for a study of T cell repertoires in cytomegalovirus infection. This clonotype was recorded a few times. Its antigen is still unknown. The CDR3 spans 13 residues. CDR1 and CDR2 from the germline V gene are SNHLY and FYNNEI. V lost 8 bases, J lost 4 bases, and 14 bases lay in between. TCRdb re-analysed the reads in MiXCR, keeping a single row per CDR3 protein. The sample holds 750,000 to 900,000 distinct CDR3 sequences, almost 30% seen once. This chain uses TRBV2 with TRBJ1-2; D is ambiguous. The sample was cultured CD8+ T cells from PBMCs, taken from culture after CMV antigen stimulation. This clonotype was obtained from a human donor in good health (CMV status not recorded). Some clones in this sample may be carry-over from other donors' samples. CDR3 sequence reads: CASPAGRTYGYTF. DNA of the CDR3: TGTGCCAGCCCAGCCGGACGGACCTATGGCTACACCTTC.